This entry is about one TCR beta chain. The CDR3 extends over 13 amino acids. V gave up 4 bases and J gave up 5 bases, with 10 bases separating them. CDR1 LGHDT and CDR2 YNNKEL come from the germline V gene (reference sequence). This sample was taken from a study of CD8 T cells in Susac syndrome. When the RNA was reverse transcribed, random hexamers were used with an input of roughly 0.45 to 1 ug. A single record per CDR3 protein comes from TCRdb applying MiXCR to the immunoSEQ multiplex PCR reads. The repertoire holds roughly 160,000 distinct CDR3 sequences, with 95% to 96% as singletons. The specimen sequenced was CD4+ T cells from PBMCs. V gene TRBV3-1 combines with J gene TRBJ2-3; maybe TRBD2 (5 bases). The source of this sequence is a human donor with Susac syndrome. The CDR3 DNA reads TGTGCCAGCAGCCGGACCGAGGGAGATACGCAGTATTTT. Translation gives CASSRTEGDTQYF.